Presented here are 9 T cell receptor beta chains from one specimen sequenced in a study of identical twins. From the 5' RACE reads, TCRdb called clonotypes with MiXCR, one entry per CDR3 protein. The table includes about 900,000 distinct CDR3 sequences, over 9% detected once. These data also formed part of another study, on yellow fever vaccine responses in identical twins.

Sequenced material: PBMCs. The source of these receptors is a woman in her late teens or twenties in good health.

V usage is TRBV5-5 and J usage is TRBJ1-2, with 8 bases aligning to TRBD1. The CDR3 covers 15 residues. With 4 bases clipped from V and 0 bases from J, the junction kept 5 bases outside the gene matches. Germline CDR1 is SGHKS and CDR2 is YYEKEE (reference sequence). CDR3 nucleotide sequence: TGTGCCAGCAGCGGCCGGGACAGGACTAACTATGGCTACACCTTC. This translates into CASSGRDRTNYGYTF.

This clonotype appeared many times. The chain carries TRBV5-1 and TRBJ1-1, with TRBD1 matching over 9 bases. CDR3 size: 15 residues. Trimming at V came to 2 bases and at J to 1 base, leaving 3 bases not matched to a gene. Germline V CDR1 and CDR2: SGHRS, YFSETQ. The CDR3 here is CASSLKDRGNTEAFF. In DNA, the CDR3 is TGCGCCAGCAGCTTAAAGGACAGGGGGAACACTGAAGCTTTCTTT.

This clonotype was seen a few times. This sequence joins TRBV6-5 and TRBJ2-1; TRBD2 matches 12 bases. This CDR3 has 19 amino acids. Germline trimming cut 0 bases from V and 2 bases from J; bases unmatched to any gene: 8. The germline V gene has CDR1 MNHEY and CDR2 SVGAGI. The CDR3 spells CASSYSASGGASAYNEQFF. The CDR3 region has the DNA TGTGCCAGCAGTTACTCGGCTAGCGGGGGGGCGTCCGCCTACAATGAGCAGTTCTTC.

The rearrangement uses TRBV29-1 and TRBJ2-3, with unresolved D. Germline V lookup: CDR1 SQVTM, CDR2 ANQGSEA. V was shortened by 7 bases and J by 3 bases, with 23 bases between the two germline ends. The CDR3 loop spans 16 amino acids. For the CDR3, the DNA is TGCAGCGCCCCCCCCTTGGTAGGCCAAAGGACAGATACGCAGTATTTT. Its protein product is CSAPPLVGQRTDTQYF.

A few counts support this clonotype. CDR3 nucleotides: TGTGCCAGTAGTATCGTACCGGACAATGAAAAACTGTTTTTT. Translation gives CASSIVPDNEKLFF. The V and J genes are TRBV19 and TRBJ1-4; D unclear. CDR1 is LNHDA and CDR2 is SQIVND in the germline V gene (reference sequence). V was trimmed by 3 bases and J by 5 bases, leaving 10 bases between them. The CDR3 runs 14 residues.

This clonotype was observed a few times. CDR3 DNA sequence: TGCAGCGTAAGACTAGCGGGGGGGCCGGGGGAGACCCAGTACTTC. Protein: CSVRLAGGPGETQYF. The chain carries TRBV29-1 and TRBJ2-5; 14 bases match TRBD2. CDR1 SQVTM and CDR2 ANQGSEA come from the germline V gene. Trimming cost V 6 bases and J 5 bases; bases outside gene matches: 8. The CDR3 covers 15 residues.

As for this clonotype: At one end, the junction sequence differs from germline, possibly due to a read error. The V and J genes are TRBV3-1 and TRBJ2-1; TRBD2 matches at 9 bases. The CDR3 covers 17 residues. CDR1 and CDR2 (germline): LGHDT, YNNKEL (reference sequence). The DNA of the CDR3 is TGTGCCAGCACCCAAGATGCGGGGGGGGGCGCCCCCAATGAGCAGTTCTTC. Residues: CASTQDAGGGAPNEQFF.

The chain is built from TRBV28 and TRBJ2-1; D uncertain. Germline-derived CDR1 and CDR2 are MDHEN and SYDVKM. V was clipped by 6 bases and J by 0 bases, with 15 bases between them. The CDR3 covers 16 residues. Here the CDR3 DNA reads TGTGCCAGCAGGAGCGCTAGTCCCAGCTCCTACAATGAGCAGTTCTTC. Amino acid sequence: CASRSASPSSYNEQFF. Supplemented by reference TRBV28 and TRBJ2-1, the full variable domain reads DVKVTQSSRYLVKRTGEKVFLECVQDMDHENMFWYRQDPGLGLRLIYFSYDVKMKEKGDIPEGYSVSREKKERFSLILESASTNQTSMYLCASRSASPSSYNEQFFGPGTRLTVL.

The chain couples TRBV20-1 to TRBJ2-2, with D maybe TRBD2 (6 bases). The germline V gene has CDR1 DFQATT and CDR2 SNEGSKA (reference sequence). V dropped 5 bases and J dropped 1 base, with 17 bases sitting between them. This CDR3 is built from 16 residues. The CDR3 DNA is TGCAGTGCTCGACTGGGCGGGAAACGGAACACCGGGGAGCTGTTTTTT. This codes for CSARLGGKRNTGELFF.